Sequencing of this TCR beta chain was carried out in a study of post-analysis software for immune sequencing data. In the case of this clonotype: Its antigen is currently unknown.

There are 15 residues in the CDR3. Germline CDR1 and CDR2: SGHVS and FQNEAQ. V dropped 8 bases and J dropped 11; count of bases not matched to a gene: 17. Findings and caveats of the study: Relative to controls, patients had a handful of TRBV segments at higher frequency, with TRBV5-6, TRBV5-1 and TRBV20-1 among these. Controls showed significantly higher normalized Chao1 diversity than did multiple sclerosis patients.

The TCR beta cDNA libraries carried unique molecular identifiers. Input amounts of roughly 0.9 to 10 million T cells were used. These gave around 500,000 cDNA molecules, so each molecule approximated one T cell. MiXCR, applied by TCRdb to the PCR reads, yields one record per CDR3 protein. This sample has hundreds of thousands of distinct CDR3 sequences, with roughly 27% found just once. This TCR was sampled from a girl aged 10 to 17 with multiple sclerosis. Sequenced sample: blood. The V and J genes are TRBV7-8 and TRBJ2-5; 10 nucleotides agree with TRBD2. This CDR3 reads CASGGGLATLNEQYF. The CDR3 region has the DNA TGTGCCAGCGGGGGGGGACTAGCGACGTTGAATGAGCAGTACTTC.